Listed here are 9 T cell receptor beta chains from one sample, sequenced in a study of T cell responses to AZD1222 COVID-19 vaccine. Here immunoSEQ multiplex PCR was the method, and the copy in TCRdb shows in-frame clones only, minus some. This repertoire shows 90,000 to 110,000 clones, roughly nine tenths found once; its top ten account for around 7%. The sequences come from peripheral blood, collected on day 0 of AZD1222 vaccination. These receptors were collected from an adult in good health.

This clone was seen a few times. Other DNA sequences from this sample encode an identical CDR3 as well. The CDR3 here is CASSLKGNTEAFF. CDR3 bases: TGTGCCAGCAGTTTGAAGGGGAACACTGAAGCTTTCTTT. This chain joins TRBV27 and TRBJ1-1; D remains unclear. The CDR3 length is 13 residues. Germline V gene lookup returns CDR1 MNHEY and CDR2 SMNVEV (reference sequence). The ends were cut back, 3 bases at V and 1 base at J, with 6 bases in the middle.

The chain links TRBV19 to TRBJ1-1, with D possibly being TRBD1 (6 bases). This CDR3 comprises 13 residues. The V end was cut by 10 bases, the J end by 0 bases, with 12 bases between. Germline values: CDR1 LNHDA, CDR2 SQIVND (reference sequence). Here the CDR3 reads CAIYDRLNTEAFF. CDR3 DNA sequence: TGTGCCATCTACGACAGGCTGAACACTGAAGCTTTCTTT.

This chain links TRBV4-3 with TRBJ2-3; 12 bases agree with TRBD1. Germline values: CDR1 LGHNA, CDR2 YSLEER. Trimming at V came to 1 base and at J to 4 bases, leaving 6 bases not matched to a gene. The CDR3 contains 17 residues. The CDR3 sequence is CASSQAGTGGAADTQYF. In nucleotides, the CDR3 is TGCGCCAGCAGCCAAGCCGGGACAGGGGGCGCGGCAGATACGCAGTATTTT.

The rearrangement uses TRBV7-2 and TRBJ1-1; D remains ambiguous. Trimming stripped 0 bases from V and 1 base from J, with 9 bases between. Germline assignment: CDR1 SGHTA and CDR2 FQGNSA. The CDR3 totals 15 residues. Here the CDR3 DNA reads TGTGCCAGCAGCTTAGCCCTGCAGAGGAACACTGAAGCTTTCTTT. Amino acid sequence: CASSLALQRNTEAFF.

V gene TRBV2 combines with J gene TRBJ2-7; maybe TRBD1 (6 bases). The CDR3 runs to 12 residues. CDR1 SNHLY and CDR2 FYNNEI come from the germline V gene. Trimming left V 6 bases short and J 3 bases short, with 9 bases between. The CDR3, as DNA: TGTGCCAGCAGGGACAGAGTCTACGAGCAGTACTTC. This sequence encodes CASRDRVYEQYF.

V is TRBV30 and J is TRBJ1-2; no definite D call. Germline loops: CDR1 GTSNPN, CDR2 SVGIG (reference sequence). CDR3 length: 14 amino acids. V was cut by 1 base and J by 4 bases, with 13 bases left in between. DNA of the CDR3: TGTGCCTGGAGTGCTAGCCCCCGTCTCTATGGCTACACCTTC. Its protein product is CAWSASPRLYGYTF.

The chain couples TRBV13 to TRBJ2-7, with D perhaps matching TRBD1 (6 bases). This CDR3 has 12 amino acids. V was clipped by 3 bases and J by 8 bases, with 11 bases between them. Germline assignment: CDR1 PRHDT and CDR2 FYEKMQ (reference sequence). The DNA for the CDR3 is TGTGCCAGCAGCTTCGGACAGAACAAGCAGTACTTC. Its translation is CASSFGQNKQYF.

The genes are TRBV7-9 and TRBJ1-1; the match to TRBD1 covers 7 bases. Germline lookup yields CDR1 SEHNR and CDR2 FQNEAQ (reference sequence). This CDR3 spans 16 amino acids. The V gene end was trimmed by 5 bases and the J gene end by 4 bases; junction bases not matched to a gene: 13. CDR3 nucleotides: TGTGCCAGCAGCCCGCAGCTAGGGACAGTTCTCACTGAAGCTTTCTTT. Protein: CASSPQLGTVLTEAFF.

Here the CDR3 DNA reads TGTGCCACTATGAAACAGGGAAATCAGCCCCAGCATTTT. Translation gives CATMKQGNQPQHF. V is TRBV19 and J is TRBJ1-5; maybe TRBD1 (6 bases). Germline loops: CDR1 LNHDA, CDR2 SQIVND (reference sequence). V lost 10 bases to trimming and J lost 4 bases, with 14 bases between them. The CDR3 loop spans 13 amino acids.